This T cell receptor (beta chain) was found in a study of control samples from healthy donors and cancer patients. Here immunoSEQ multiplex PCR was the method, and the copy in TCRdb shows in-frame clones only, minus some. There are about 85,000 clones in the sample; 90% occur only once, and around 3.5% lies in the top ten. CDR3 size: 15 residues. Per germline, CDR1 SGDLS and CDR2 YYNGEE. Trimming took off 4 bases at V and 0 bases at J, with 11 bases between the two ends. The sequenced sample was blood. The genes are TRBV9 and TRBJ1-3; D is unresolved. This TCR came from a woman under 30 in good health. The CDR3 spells CASSPAPHSGNTIYF. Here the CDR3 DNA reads TGTGCCAGCAGCCCTGCCCCCCACTCTGGAAACACCATATATTTT.